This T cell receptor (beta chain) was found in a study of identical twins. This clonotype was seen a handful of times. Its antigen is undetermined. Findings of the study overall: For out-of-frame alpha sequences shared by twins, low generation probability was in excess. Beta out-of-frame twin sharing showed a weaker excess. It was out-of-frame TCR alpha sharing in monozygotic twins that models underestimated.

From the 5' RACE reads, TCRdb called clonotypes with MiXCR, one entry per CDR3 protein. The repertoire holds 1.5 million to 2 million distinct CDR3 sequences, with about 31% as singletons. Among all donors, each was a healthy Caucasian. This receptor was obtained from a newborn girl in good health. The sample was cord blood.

CDR3 region: CASRTYGTGGYTF. In nucleotides, the CDR3 is TGTGCCAGTCGGACCTACGGCACGGGTGGCTACACCTTC. The genes are TRBV2 and TRBJ1-2, with no clear D. This CDR3 has 13 residues. The V end was cut by 9 bases, the J end by 7 bases, with 18 bases between. Germline V CDR1 and CDR2: SNHLY, FYNNEI.